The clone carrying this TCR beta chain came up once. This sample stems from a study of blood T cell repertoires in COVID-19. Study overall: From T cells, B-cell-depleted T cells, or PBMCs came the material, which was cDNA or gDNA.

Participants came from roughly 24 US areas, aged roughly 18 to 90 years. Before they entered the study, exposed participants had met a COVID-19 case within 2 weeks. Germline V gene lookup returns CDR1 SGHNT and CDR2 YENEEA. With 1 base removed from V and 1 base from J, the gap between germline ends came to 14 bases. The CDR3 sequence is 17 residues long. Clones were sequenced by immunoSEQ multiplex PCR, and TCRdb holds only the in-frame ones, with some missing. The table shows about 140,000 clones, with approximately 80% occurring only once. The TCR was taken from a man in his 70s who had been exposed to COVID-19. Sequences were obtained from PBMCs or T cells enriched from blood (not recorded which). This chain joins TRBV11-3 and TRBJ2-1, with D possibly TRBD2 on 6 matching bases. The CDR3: CASSLGVTGGSYNEQFF. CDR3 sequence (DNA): TGTGCCAGCAGCTTAGGGGTGACCGGGGGTTCCTACAATGAGCAGTTCTTC.